The next 17 T cell receptor beta chains were all read from a single sample in a study of OX40 agonist ivuxolimab in advanced cancers. Assay used: immunoSEQ multiplex PCR; TCRdb lists only in-frame clones, some missing. The data contain 77,000 or so clones, about nine tenths of them singletons. The sample here was CD4+ or CD8+ T cells sorted from blood, taken in a trial of the OX40 agonist ivuxolimab. Every receptor here comes from an adult with an advanced solid tumor such as melanoma, head and neck, liver or kidney cancer.

This clone was seen just once. This sequence joins TRBV6-6 and TRBJ1-1; TRBD1 is a possible D gene (5 bases). The CDR3 is made up of 14 amino acids. Trimming shortened V by 0 bases and J by 11 bases, and 16 bases separated the two germline ends. Germline V gene sequence: CDR1 MNHNY, CDR2 SVGAGI (reference sequence). In DNA form, the CDR3 reads TGTGCCAGCAGTTACTCGGGACCGACGATGGGGGCTTTCTTT. It codes for CASSYSGPTMGAFF.

This chain links TRBV7-2 with TRBJ2-7, with 11 positions matching TRBD2. The CDR3 runs 19 residues. Germline V gene sequence: CDR1 SGHTA, CDR2 FQGNSA. Germline trimming cut 6 bases from V and 2 bases from J; bases unmatched to any gene: 18. In DNA, the CDR3 is TGTGCCAGCAGTCTGTCGGTGGGGACTAGCGGCTTTTTTACCTACGAGCAGTACTTC. The encoded protein is CASSLSVGTSGFFTYEQYF. The full variable domain, with the rest looked up from reference TRBV7-2 and TRBJ2-7, is GAGVSQSPSNKVTEKGKDVELRCDPISGHTALYWYRQSLGQGLEFLIYFQGNSAPDKSGLPSDRFSAERTGGSVSTLTIQRTQQEDSAVYLCASSLSVGTSGFFTYEQYFGPGTRLTVT.

V and J are TRBV10-3 and TRBJ2-7, with D possibly TRBD2 on 6 matching bases. Germline V gives CDR1 ENHRY, CDR2 SYGVKD. The ends were cut back, 11 bases at V and 3 bases at J, with 11 bases in the middle. CDR3 length equals 11 residues. The CDR3 loop reads CASTEGYEQYF. The CDR3 DNA reads TGTGCCTCCACGGAGGGCTACGAGCAGTACTTC.

V usage is TRBV4-1 and J usage is TRBJ2-5; D might be TRBD1 (5 bases). Germline V lookup: CDR1 MGHRA, CDR2 YSYEKL. Trimming left V 0 bases short and J 0 bases short, with 11 bases between. The CDR3 sequence is 16 residues long. The CDR3 nucleotides read TGCGCCAGCAGCCAAGAAGGGGTGGGGAACCAAGAGACCCAGTACTTC. Amino acid sequence: CASSQEGVGNQETQYF.

V gene TRBV7-9 combines with J gene TRBJ2-1; the match to TRBD1 covers 10 bases. J was trimmed by 5 bases and V by 1 base; bases with no gene match: 2. Germline lookup yields CDR1 SEHNR and CDR2 FQNEAQ (reference sequence). The CDR3 has 15 amino acids. The CDR3 region has the DNA TGTGCCAGCAGCTTAGTAGGGACAGGGGACAATGAGCAGTTCTTC. Residues: CASSLVGTGDNEQFF.

The count of this clone is one. The chain couples TRBV6-1 to TRBJ1-4; D is undetermined. V lost 1 base to trimming and J lost 7 bases, with 13 bases between them. Germline assignment: CDR1 MNHNS and CDR2 SASEGT. The CDR3 covers 15 residues. The CDR3 is CASSEGQAFGEKLFF. The DNA of the CDR3 is TGTGCCAGCAGTGAAGGCCAGGCATTTGGTGAAAAACTGTTTTTT.

V gene TRBV10-1 combines with J gene TRBJ2-2, with 10 bases fitting TRBD1. V gave up 3 bases and J gave up 6 bases; unmatched junction bases: 4. The CDR3 is made up of 15 amino acids. CDR1 and CDR2 from the germline V gene are WNHNN and SYGVQD (reference sequence). Here the CDR3 DNA reads TGCGCCAGCAGTGACCCCGGACAGGGGGCCGGGGAGCTGTTTTTT. Amino acid sequence: CASSDPGQGAGELFF.

The chain has TRBV4-2 and TRBJ1-3; D is possibly TRBD1 (5 bases). CDR1 and CDR2 (germline): LGHNA, YNFKEQ. Between the trimmed V and J ends, which lost 0 bases and 0 bases, there was a span of 21 bases. The CDR3 is 20 residues long. The CDR3 bases are TGTGCCAGCAGCCAAGATCTCGACAAGGGGACCGTCCTCTCTGGAAACACCATATATTTT. It specifies CASSQDLDKGTVLSGNTIYF.

The table lists this clone with a few counts. This sequence joins TRBV9 and TRBJ2-7; D gene uncertain. There are 14 residues in the CDR3. The V gene's germline CDR1 is SGDLS and CDR2 YYNGEE. Trimming cost V 0 bases and J 5 bases, with 12 bases left between them. CDR3 DNA: TGTGCCAGCAGCGTAGTGCCGGATTCCCACGAGCAGTACTTC. It specifies CASSVVPDSHEQYF.

The chain has TRBV28 and TRBJ2-6; tentatively, D is TRBD1 or TRBD2 (5 bases each). The germline V and J ends were trimmed by 1 base and 0 bases, with 13 bases remaining between them. The V gene's germline CDR1 is MDHEN and CDR2 SYDVKM. The CDR3 covers 18 residues. CDR3 sequence reads: CASSLSGRLVSGANVLTF. The CDR3 nucleotides read TGTGCCAGCAGTTTATCGGGACGGTTAGTCTCTGGGGCCAACGTCCTGACTTTC.

CDR3 protein: CASSEEMGGWETQYF. For the CDR3, the DNA is TGTGCCAGCAGTGAAGAGATGGGGGGGTGGGAGACCCAGTACTTC. This chain links TRBV2 with TRBJ2-5, with 7 positions matching TRBD2. The ends lost 1 base at V and 5 bases at J; junction bases unmatched: 7. CDR1 is SNHLY, CDR2 FYNNEI, per germline. The length of the CDR3 is 15 residues.

The chain employs TRBV2 and TRBJ2-1, with 10 positions matching TRBD2. The trim removed 3 bases at V and 2 bases at J, leaving 1 base unmatched. The CDR3 sequence is 15 residues long. CDR1 and CDR2 from the germline V gene are SNHLY and FYNNEI. CDR3 nucleotides: TGTGCCAGCAGTGAGCTAGCGGGGGCCTACAATGAGCAGTTCTTC. It yields the protein CASSELAGAYNEQFF. Drawing the rest from reference TRBV2 and TRBJ2-1, the complete variable domain is EPEVTQTPSHQVTQMGQEVILRCVPISNHLYFYWYRQILGQKVEFLVSFYNNEISEKSEIFDDQFSVERPDGSNFTLKIRSTKLEDSAMYFCASSELAGAYNEQFFGPGTRLTVL.

The chain is built from TRBV6-5 and TRBJ2-1; tentative D call: TRBD2 (5 bases). V dropped 5 bases and J dropped 3 bases, with 11 bases sitting between them. The CDR3 length is 14 residues. The germline V gene has CDR1 MNHEY and CDR2 SVGAGI. CDR3 loop: CASSPAGSYNEQFF. The CDR3 coding sequence is TGTGCCAGCAGTCCCGCGGGCAGCTACAATGAGCAGTTCTTC.

The chain uses TRBV4-3 and TRBJ2-5, with a weak D call TRBD1 (6 bases). The germline V gene has CDR1 LGHNA and CDR2 YSLEER. CDR3 length equals 16 residues. V lost 1 base, J lost 5 bases, and 17 bases lay in between. The CDR3 DNA is TGCGCCAGCAGCCAAGCCCTCGGCAGGGGAGTGGAGACCCAGTACTTC. Protein: CASSQALGRGVETQYF.

This clone has just a few counts. The V gene is TRBV7-9, the J gene TRBJ2-5; D may be TRBD2 (6 bases). The V and J ends lost 4 bases and 2 bases respectively, with 11 bases between them. The CDR3 contains 14 residues. Germline V gene sequence: CDR1 SEHNR, CDR2 FQNEAQ (reference sequence). CDR3 in amino acids: CASSWGLVQETQYF. The CDR3 coding sequence is TGTGCCAGCAGCTGGGGACTGGTACAAGAGACCCAGTACTTC.

The rearrangement links TRBV28 to TRBJ2-7, with D uncertain. Trimming stripped 2 bases from V and 3 bases from J, with 5 bases between. Germline CDR1 is MDHEN and CDR2 is SYDVKM. This CDR3 is built from 12 residues. The CDR3: CASSLNRYEQYF. CDR3 coding DNA: TGTGCCAGCAGTTTAAACCGCTACGAGCAGTACTTC. The full variable domain, in which reference TRBV28 and TRBJ2-7 provide the parts outside the CDR3, is DVKVTQSSRYLVKRTGEKVFLECVQDMDHENMFWYRQDPGLGLRLIYFSYDVKMKEKGDIPEGYSVSREKKERFSLILESASTNQTSMYLCASSLNRYEQYFGPGTRLTVT.

The gene calls are TRBV5-1 and TRBJ2-2; D possibly corresponds to TRBD2 (7 bases). V gave up 5 bases and J gave up 2 bases, with 13 bases separating them. This CDR3 is built from 15 residues. Germline V gives CDR1 SGHRS, CDR2 YFSETQ. CDR3 in DNA: TGCGCCAGCAGTGGGGGGGCCCCTAACACCGGGGAGCTGTTTTTT. Encoded protein: CASSGGAPNTGELFF.